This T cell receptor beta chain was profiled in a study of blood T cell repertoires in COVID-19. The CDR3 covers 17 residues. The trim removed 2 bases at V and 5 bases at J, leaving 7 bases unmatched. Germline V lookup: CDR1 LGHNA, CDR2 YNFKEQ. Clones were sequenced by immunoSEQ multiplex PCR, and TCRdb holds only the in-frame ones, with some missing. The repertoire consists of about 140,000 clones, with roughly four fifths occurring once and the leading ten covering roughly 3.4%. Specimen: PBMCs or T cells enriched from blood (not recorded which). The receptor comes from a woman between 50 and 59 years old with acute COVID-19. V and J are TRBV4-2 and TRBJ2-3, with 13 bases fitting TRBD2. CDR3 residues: CASSQLGGLAGQDTQYF. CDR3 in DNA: TGTGCCAGCAGCCAACTCGGGGGACTAGCGGGACAAGATACGCAGTATTTT.